Detailed here is one TCR beta chain. Trimming cost V 0 bases and J 5 bases, with 16 bases left between them. Germline values: CDR1 LGHNA, CDR2 YNFKEQ. The CDR3 consists of 16 residues. Donors had nominal health at sampling but likely had unrecorded immune exposures. The sample belongs to a study of cytomegalovirus exposure and HLA in healthy donors. With 60 Vbeta and 13 Jbeta primers, the PCR was carried out. This table comes from immunoSEQ multiplex PCR, and its TCRdb copy is limited to in-frame clones, with some not included. The data show under 150,000 clones, around three quarters seen once. V gene TRBV4-2 combines with J gene TRBJ1-1; D remains unclear. The source is a man aged 35 to 55 in good health and CMV-seropositive. Sequences were obtained from PBMCs. The CDR3 loop reads CASSQEVAGTRTEAFF. The CDR3 region has the DNA TGTGCCAGCAGCCAAGAAGTGGCTGGCACTAGAACTGAAGCTTTCTTT.